Presented here are 9 T cell receptor beta chains from one specimen sequenced in a study of blood T cell repertoires in COVID-19 (dated by TCRdb to the early 2020s). The library relied on the immunoSEQ multiplex PCR assay. TCRdb provides this immuneACCESS table in a form limited to in-frame rearrangements. Some clones are lacking; in checked studies, under half of them reflect an unresolved V gene, and why the rest are absent is not known. For this sample the table gives around 140,000 clones, of which about 80% were detected only once. The leading ten clones occupy under 4.5% of the sample. The sequencing sample was made of peripheral blood. Receptor source: a woman aged 55-70 years with acute or convalescent COVID-19.

The chain links TRBV19 to TRBJ2-1, with a tentative D call TRBD2 (6 bases). Per germline, CDR1 LNHDA and CDR2 SQIVND (reference sequence). Trimming left V 4 bases short and J 8 bases short, with 18 bases between. The CDR3 length is 15 residues. Written as DNA, the CDR3 is TGTGCCAGTAGTAGACGAGGCGGGGTTATCGATGAGCAGTTCTTC. Translated, it gives CASSRRGGVIDEQFF.

This rearrangement joins TRBV30 to TRBJ1-2; a possible D gene is TRBD1 (6 bases). In germline, CDR1 is GTSNPN, CDR2 SVGIG (reference sequence). The CDR3 has 12 amino acids. V lost 2 bases, J lost 8 bases, and 12 bases lay in between. CDR3 amino acids: CAWSTQTGGYTF. CDR3 sequence (DNA): TGTGCCTGGAGTACCCAGACAGGCGGCTACACCTTC.

V usage is TRBV3-1 (or the pseudogene TRBV3-2) and J usage is TRBJ1-6; 7 bases are a match to TRBD1. The V and J ends lost 4 bases and 7 bases, in that order; junction bases with no gene match: 7. CDR3 length equals 15 residues. Germline V gene sequence: CDR1 LGHDT, CDR2 YNNKEL (reference sequence). The CDR3 sequence is CASSPQGSNNSPLHF. CDR3 DNA sequence: TGTGCCAGCAGCCCACAGGGGTCTAACAATTCACCCCTCCACTTT.

A single count supports this clone. V gene TRBV12-3 or TRBV12-4 combines with J gene TRBJ2-4, with D possibly TRBD1 on 8 matching bases. The CDR3 has 13 residues. V lost 6 bases and J lost 8, with 14 bases in between. The CDR3 loop reads CASRRQGRDIQYF. CDR3 DNA sequence: TGTGCCAGCAGACGACAGGGGAGGGACATTCAGTACTTC.

This chain joins TRBV6-5 and TRBJ2-1; 12 bases fit TRBD2. Germline CDR1 reads MNHEY; CDR2 reads SVGAGI. Trimming removed 8 bases from V and 9 bases from J; junction bases left unmatched: 11. There are 15 residues in the CDR3. The CDR3 bases are TGTGCCAGCCATGCTCGACTAGCGGGAGAGGTTGAGCAGTTCTTC. Amino acids: CASHARLAGEVEQFF.

The chain joins TRBV28 to TRBJ2-7, with TRBD1 as a possible D gene (6 bases). Germline V gives CDR1 MDHEN, CDR2 SYDVKM. The CDR3 runs to 14 residues. Trimming stripped 3 bases from V and 1 base from J, with 10 bases between. This CDR3 reads CASSFPGQSYEQYF. The CDR3 coding sequence is TGTGCCAGCAGTTTCCCGGGACAATCCTACGAGCAGTACTTC.

This chain joins TRBV19 and TRBJ1-1; D is undetermined. From germline, CDR1 is LNHDA and CDR2 SQIVND (reference sequence). The CDR3 extends over 14 amino acids. The V end was cut by 3 bases, the J end by 0 bases, with 8 bases between. The CDR3 loop is CASSITNLNTEAFF. Here the CDR3 DNA reads TGTGCCAGTAGTATTACTAATTTGAACACTGAAGCTTTCTTT.

The chain combines TRBV18 with TRBJ1-2; TRBD1 is a possible D gene (6 bases). The V gene lost 0 bases and the J gene lost 8 bases, with 10 bases spanning the gap. CDR3 size: 13 residues. Germline lookup yields CDR1 KGHSH and CDR2 LQKENI. The CDR3 DNA sequence: TGTGCCAGCTCACCACCGGGGACATACGGCTACACCTTC. It translates to CASSPPGTYGYTF.

As concerns this clone: A junction boundary mismatches the germline segment, possibly from a read error. V and J are TRBV6-1 and TRBJ2-7; D unresolved. The germline gives CDR1 MNHNS, CDR2 SASEGT. The CDR3 sequence is 11 residues long. This chain's CDR3 is CASSEGPSEQF. For the CDR3, the DNA is TGTGCCAGCAGTGAAGGCCCCTCGGAGCAATTC.